A selection of T cell receptor beta chains follows, all from one sample in a study of beta chain features in type 1 diabetes. Profiling relied on immunoSEQ multiplex PCR, and the TCRdb table lists in-frame clones only, not all of them. The data show about 360,000 clones, roughly 13% seen once. The sequenced material came from naive CD4+ T cells from blood. These receptors were obtained from a man between 18 and 29 years old in good health. Each CDR3 is given with its conserved first and last residue.

j_call: TRBJ2-1; v_call: TRBV15; cdr3_aa: CATSQDRDISYNEQFF
j_call: TRBJ1-1; v_call: TRBV29-1; cdr3_aa: CSADEGLNTEAFF
j_call: TRBJ2-7; v_call: TRBV28; cdr3_aa: CASSLGRGQFTYEQYF
j_call: TRBJ1-1; v_call: TRBV19; cdr3_aa: CASRGQVNTEAFF
j_call: TRBJ2-7; v_call: TRBV7-6; cdr3_aa: CASSLGTTQGGNSYEQYF
j_call: TRBJ2-3; v_call: TRBV30; cdr3_aa: CAWSVRGSNTQYF
j_call: TRBJ2-2; v_call: TRBV30; cdr3_aa: CAGLTGSIFIGELFF
j_call: TRBJ2-5; v_call: TRBV6-6; cdr3_aa: CASSYSGRAETQYF
j_call: TRBJ1-2; v_call: TRBV4-1; cdr3_aa: CASSPPVPRADYGYTF
j_call: TRBJ1-1; v_call: TRBV18; cdr3_aa: CASSPPGTDEAFF
j_call: TRBJ2-3; v_call: TRBV18; cdr3_aa: CASSTAGAGDTDTQYF
j_call: TRBJ2-5; v_call: TRBV25-1; cdr3_aa: CASSNDRSPIQETQYF
j_call: TRBJ2-5; v_call: TRBV11-2; cdr3_aa: CASSPQNRAETQYF
j_call: TRBJ2-2; v_call: TRBV14; cdr3_aa: CASSQVSGTGELFF
j_call: TRBJ2-1; v_call: TRBV6-5; cdr3_aa: CASTLGGGPNEQFF
j_call: TRBJ1-1; v_call: TRBV18; cdr3_aa: CASSLRQGIENTEAFF
j_call: TRBJ2-7; v_call: TRBV7-2; cdr3_aa: CASGRTGPYYEQYF
j_call: TRBJ2-3; v_call: TRBV7-3; cdr3_aa: CASSLRLDDDTQYF
j_call: TRBJ2-3; v_call: TRBV7-2; cdr3_aa: CASSRQIASTDTQYF
j_call: TRBJ1-4; v_call: TRBV29-1; cdr3_aa: CSATGEGGTNEKLFF
j_call: TRBJ2-2; v_call: TRBV5-6; cdr3_aa: CASSPISGTGNTGELFF